Described below is a single T cell receptor beta chain sequence and its context. This record belongs to a study of blood T cell repertoires in COVID-19. Study overall: The cDNA or gDNA used as material had been derived from T cells, B-cell-depleted T cells, or PBMCs.

As handled by the study authors: By means of reference gene primer amplification, nucleated cell counts were estimated. Sequencing was performed with immunoSEQ multiplex PCR; in TCRdb, only in-frame clones are kept and a portion is missing. D and trimming were read from the DNA, whereas the V and J calls and clone size are those reported in that table. The profile shows under 200,000 clones, around 84% of them singletons. There are 15 residues in the CDR3. The V and J ends lost 2 bases and 7 bases, in that order; junction bases with no gene match: 7. Germline CDR1 and CDR2: SGDLS and YYNGEE. Material: peripheral blood. The genes are TRBV9 and TRBJ1-3, with 9 nucleotides matching TRBD1. The origin of this receptor is an elderly woman with acute or convalescent COVID-19. DNA of the CDR3: TGTGCCAGCAGCGTCGACAGGGGGAAGGGGAACACCATATATTTT. It is translated as CASSVDRGKGNTIYF. Filled out from reference TRBV9 and TRBJ1-3, the complete variable domain reads DSGVTQTPKHLITATGQRVTLRCSPRSGDLSVYWYQQSLDQGLQFLIQYYNGEERAKGNILERFSAQQFPDLHSELNLSSLELGDSALYFCASSVDRGKGNTIYFGEGSWLTVV.